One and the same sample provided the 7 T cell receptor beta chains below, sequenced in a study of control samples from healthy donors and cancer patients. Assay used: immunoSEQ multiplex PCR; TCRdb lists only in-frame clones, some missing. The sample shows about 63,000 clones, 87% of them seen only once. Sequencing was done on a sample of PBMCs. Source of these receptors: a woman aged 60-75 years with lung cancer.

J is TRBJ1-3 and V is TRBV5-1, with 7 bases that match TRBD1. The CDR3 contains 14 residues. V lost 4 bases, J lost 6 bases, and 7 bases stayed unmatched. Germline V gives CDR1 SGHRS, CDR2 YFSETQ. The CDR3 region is CASSQGTAANTIYF. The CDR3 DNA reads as TGCGCCAGCAGCCAGGGGACAGCTGCAAACACCATATATTTT.

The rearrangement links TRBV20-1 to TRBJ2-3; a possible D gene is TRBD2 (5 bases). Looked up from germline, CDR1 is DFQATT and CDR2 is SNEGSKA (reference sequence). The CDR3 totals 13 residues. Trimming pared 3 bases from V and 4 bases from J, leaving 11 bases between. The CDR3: CSASHISADTQYF. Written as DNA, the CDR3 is TGCAGTGCTAGTCATATTAGCGCAGATACGCAGTATTTT.

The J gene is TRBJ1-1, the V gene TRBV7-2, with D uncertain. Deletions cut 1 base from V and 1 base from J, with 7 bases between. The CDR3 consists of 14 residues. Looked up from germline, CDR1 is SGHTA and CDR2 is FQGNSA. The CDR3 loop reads CASSLVVPNTEAFF. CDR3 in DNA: TGTGCCAGCAGCTTAGTAGTGCCGAACACTGAAGCTTTCTTT. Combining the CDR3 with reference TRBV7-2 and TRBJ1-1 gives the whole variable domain GAGVSQSPSNKVTEKGKDVELRCDPISGHTALYWYRQSLGQGLEFLIYFQGNSAPDKSGLPSDRFSAERTGGSVSTLTIQRTQQEDSAVYLCASSLVVPNTEAFFGQGTRLTVV.

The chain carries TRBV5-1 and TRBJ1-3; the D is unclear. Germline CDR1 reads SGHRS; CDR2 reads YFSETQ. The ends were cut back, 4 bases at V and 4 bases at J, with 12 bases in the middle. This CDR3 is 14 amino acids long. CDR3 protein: CASSPSEFGNTIYF. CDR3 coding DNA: TGCGCCAGCAGCCCCTCCGAGTTCGGAAACACCATATATTTT.

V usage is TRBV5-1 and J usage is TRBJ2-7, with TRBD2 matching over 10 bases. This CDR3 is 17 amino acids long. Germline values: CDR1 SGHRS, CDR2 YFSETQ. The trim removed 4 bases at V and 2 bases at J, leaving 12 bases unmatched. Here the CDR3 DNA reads TGCGCCAGCAGCCGCCCTGGGGCTAGCGGGGGAACCTACGAGCAGTACTTC. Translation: CASSRPGASGGTYEQYF.

The chain's CDR3 is CASSPAKVGGPYNEQFF. For the CDR3, the DNA is TGCGCCAGCAGCCCCGCTAAGGTGGGGGGGCCGTACAATGAGCAGTTCTTC. The chain links TRBV5-1 to TRBJ2-1; D may be TRBD2 (7 bases). There are 17 residues in the CDR3. Germline V gene data show CDR1 as SGHRS and CDR2 as YFSETQ. V dropped 4 bases and J dropped 4 bases, with 21 bases sitting between them.

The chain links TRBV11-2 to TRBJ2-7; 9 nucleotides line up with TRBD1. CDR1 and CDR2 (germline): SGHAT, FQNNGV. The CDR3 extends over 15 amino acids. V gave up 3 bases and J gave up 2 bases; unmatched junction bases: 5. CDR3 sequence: CASSFDRGDPYEQYF. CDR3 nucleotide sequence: TGTGCCAGCAGCTTTGACAGGGGGGATCCCTACGAGCAGTACTTC.